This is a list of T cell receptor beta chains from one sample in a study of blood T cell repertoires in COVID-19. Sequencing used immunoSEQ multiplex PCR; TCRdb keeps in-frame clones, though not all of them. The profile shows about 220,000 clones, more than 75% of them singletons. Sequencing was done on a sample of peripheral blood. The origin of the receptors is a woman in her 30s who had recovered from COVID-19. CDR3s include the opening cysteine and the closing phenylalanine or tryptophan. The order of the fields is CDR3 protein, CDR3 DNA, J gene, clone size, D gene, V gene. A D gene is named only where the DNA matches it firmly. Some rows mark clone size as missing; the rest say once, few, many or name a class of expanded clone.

CDR3aa: CATSDLQATQETQYF
CDR3nt: TGTGCCACCAGTGATTTGCAGGCGACACAAGAGACCCAGTACTTC
j_gene: TRBJ2-5
abundance: -
d_gene: -
v_gene: TRBV24-1

CDR3aa: CARAVEGVGYTF
CDR3nt: TGTGCCAGGGCCGTGGAGGGAGTAGGCTACACCTTC
j_gene: TRBJ1-2
abundance: -
d_gene: -
v_gene: TRBV19

CDR3aa: CASSVRGADGYTF
CDR3nt: TGTGCCAGCAGCGTACGGGGTGCGGATGGCTACACCTTC
j_gene: TRBJ1-2
abundance: -
d_gene: -
v_gene: TRBV9

CDR3aa: CASSQDSGGAYNEQFF
CDR3nt: TGTGCCAGCAGCCAAGATAGTGGGGGGGCCTACAATGAGCAGTTCTTC
j_gene: TRBJ2-1
abundance: -
d_gene: TRBD2
v_gene: TRBV4-2

CDR3aa: CAWSRDRSGNTIYF
CDR3nt: TGTGCCTGGAGTAGGGACAGGTCTGGAAACACCATATATTTT
j_gene: TRBJ1-3
abundance: -
d_gene: TRBD1
v_gene: TRBV30

CDR3aa: CASSYSDRPTGELFF
CDR3nt: TGTGCCAGCAGTTACTCTGACAGACCCACCGGGGAGCTGTTTTTT
j_gene: TRBJ2-2
abundance: -
d_gene: -
v_gene: TRBV6-5

CDR3aa: CASSLAGTENYGYTF
CDR3nt: TGTGCCAGCAGCTTAGCCGGGACAGAGAACTATGGCTACACCTTC
j_gene: TRBJ1-2
abundance: -
d_gene: TRBD1
v_gene: TRBV7-2

CDR3aa: CASSLDSTTRDYGYTF
CDR3nt: TGCGCCAGCAGCTTGGATTCGACCACCCGGGACTATGGCTACACCTTC
j_gene: TRBJ1-2
abundance: once
d_gene: -
v_gene: TRBV5-1

CDR3aa: CATSRDTSGDEQYF
CDR3nt: TGTGCCACCAGCAGAGATACCTCGGGGGACGAGCAGTACTTC
j_gene: TRBJ2-7
abundance: -
d_gene: -
v_gene: TRBV15

CDR3aa: CASSLAGTGKGEQYF
CDR3nt: TGCGCCAGCAGCTTGGCAGGGACAGGGAAGGGCGAGCAGTACTTC
j_gene: TRBJ2-7
abundance: -
d_gene: TRBD1
v_gene: TRBV5-1

CDR3aa: CASSFTGGQETQYF
CDR3nt: TGTGCCAGCAGCTTTACAGGGGGTCAAGAGACCCAGTACTTC
j_gene: TRBJ2-5
abundance: -
d_gene: TRBD1
v_gene: TRBV11-1

CDR3aa: CASGGQGLAGGSYQETQYF
CDR3nt: TGTGCCAGCGGAGGACAAGGGCTAGCGGGGGGCTCGTACCAAGAGACCCAGTACTTC
j_gene: TRBJ2-5
abundance: -
d_gene: TRBD2
v_gene: TRBV7-2

CDR3aa: CASSSRDLQETQYF
CDR3nt: TGTGCCAGCAGCTCCCGGGATCTTCAAGAGACCCAGTACTTC
j_gene: TRBJ2-5
abundance: -
d_gene: -
v_gene: TRBV5-4

CDR3aa: CATMRWGGSNTEAFF
CDR3nt: TGTGCCACCATGAGGTGGGGGGGGAGCAACACTGAAGCTTTCTTT
j_gene: TRBJ1-1
abundance: -
d_gene: -
v_gene: TRBV27

CDR3aa: CASSLRTGYRNSPLHF
CDR3nt: TGTGCCAGTAGTCTTCGGACAGGGTATCGGAATTCACCCCTCCACTTT
j_gene: TRBJ1-6
abundance: few
d_gene: TRBD1
v_gene: TRBV19

CDR3aa: CSLGWGLQETQYF
CDR3nt: TGCAGCCTTGGGTGGGGCCTACAAGAGACCCAGTACTTC
j_gene: TRBJ2-5
abundance: -
d_gene: -
v_gene: TRBV29-1

CDR3aa: CASSLPGLDYNEQFF
CDR3nt: TGTGCCAGCAGCCTTCCGGGACTAGACTACAATGAGCAGTTCTTC
j_gene: TRBJ2-1
abundance: -
d_gene: TRBD2
v_gene: TRBV3-1/TRBV3-2

CDR3aa: CASSFGTHYGYTF
CDR3nt: TGTGCCAGCAGTTTTGGGACACACTATGGCTACACCTTC
j_gene: TRBJ1-2
abundance: -
d_gene: -
v_gene: TRBV12-3/TRBV12-4

CDR3aa: CASSVGAGGKNTEAFF
CDR3nt: TGTGCCAGCAGCGTAGGGGCAGGGGGTAAGAACACTGAAGCTTTCTTT
j_gene: TRBJ1-1
abundance: -
d_gene: TRBD1
v_gene: TRBV9

CDR3aa: CASSLDRDIQIYGYTF
CDR3nt: TGTGCCAGCAGCTTGGACAGGGACATTCAGATCTATGGCTACACCTTC
j_gene: TRBJ1-2
abundance: -
d_gene: -
v_gene: TRBV5-5

CDR3aa: CASSRFVAQDTQYF
CDR3nt: TGCGCCAGCAGCCGGTTTGTGGCCCAGGATACGCAGTATTTT
j_gene: TRBJ2-3
abundance: -
d_gene: -
v_gene: TRBV4-1

CDR3aa: CASSPTATDPFYGYTF
CDR3nt: TGTGCCAGCTCACCTACAGCGACAGACCCGTTCTATGGCTACACCTTC
j_gene: TRBJ1-2
abundance: -
d_gene: -
v_gene: TRBV18

CDR3aa: CASSLEAGGNVLTF
CDR3nt: TGTGCCAGCAGCTTGGAGGCGGGCGGCAACGTCCTGACTTTC
j_gene: TRBJ2-6
abundance: -
d_gene: -
v_gene: TRBV5-4

CDR3aa: CASSSSSTVNTEAFF
CDR3nt: TGTGCCAGCAGCTCCTCCTCGACTGTGAACACTGAAGCTTTCTTT
j_gene: TRBJ1-1
abundance: -
d_gene: -
v_gene: TRBV4-2

CDR3aa: CASSPIGQGAKLYEQYF
CDR3nt: TGTGCCAGCAGTCCTATCGGACAGGGGGCCAAACTATACGAGCAGTACTTC
j_gene: TRBJ2-7
abundance: -
d_gene: TRBD1
v_gene: TRBV27

CDR3aa: CASGLGISGGAYEQYF
CDR3nt: TGTGCTAGTGGTTTGGGAATTAGCGGGGGGGCCTACGAGCAGTACTTC
j_gene: TRBJ2-7
abundance: -
d_gene: TRBD2
v_gene: TRBV12-5

CDR3aa: CATSDGQNGYTF
CDR3nt: TGTGCCACCAGTGACGGACAGAATGGCTACACCTTC
j_gene: TRBJ1-2
abundance: -
d_gene: -
v_gene: TRBV24-1

CDR3aa: CASSPLSGQGTGELFF
CDR3nt: TGTGCCAGCTCACCACTGTCAGGCCAAGGCACCGGGGAGCTGTTTTTT
j_gene: TRBJ2-2
abundance: -
d_gene: -
v_gene: TRBV18

CDR3aa: CASSQPTGTGTEAFF
CDR3nt: TGTGCCAGCAGCCAACCTACAGGGACGGGCACTGAAGCTTTCTTT
j_gene: TRBJ1-1
abundance: -
d_gene: -
v_gene: TRBV2

CDR3aa: CASSWGANYGYTF
CDR3nt: TGCGCCAGCAGCTGGGGGGCTAACTATGGCTACACCTTC
j_gene: TRBJ1-2
abundance: -
d_gene: -
v_gene: TRBV5-1

CDR3aa: CASSREGQNYGYTF
CDR3nt: TGTGCCAGCAGCCGAGAAGGACAGAACTATGGCTACACCTTC
j_gene: TRBJ1-2
abundance: -
d_gene: -
v_gene: TRBV5-5

CDR3aa: CASSKALGGYEQYF
CDR3nt: TGTGCCAGCAGCAAAGCTTTGGGAGGGTACGAGCAGTACTTC
j_gene: TRBJ2-7
abundance: -
d_gene: -
v_gene: TRBV21-1

CDR3aa: CASVRGLSTDTQYF
CDR3nt: TGTGCCAGTGTCCGAGGACTCAGCACAGATACGCAGTATTTT
j_gene: TRBJ2-3
abundance: -
d_gene: -
v_gene: TRBV6-5

CDR3aa: CASTTQIQTGPWGYTF
CDR3nt: TGTGCCAGCACCACTCAAATCCAAACAGGTCCTTGGGGCTACACCTTC
j_gene: TRBJ1-2
abundance: -
d_gene: -
v_gene: TRBV5-4

CDR3aa: CASSQDRSGQGIHEQYF
CDR3nt: TGTGCCAGCAGCCAAGATCGATCAGGACAGGGGATCCACGAGCAGTACTTC
j_gene: TRBJ2-7
abundance: -
d_gene: TRBD1
v_gene: TRBV4-2

CDR3aa: CASSEGVGLGYTF
CDR3nt: TGTGCCAGCAGTGAAGGGGTTGGGCTAGGCTACACCTTC
j_gene: TRBJ1-2
abundance: once
d_gene: -
v_gene: TRBV6-1

CDR3aa: CASSLSGPTEAFF
CDR3nt: TGTGCCAGCAGTTTATCAGGTCCCACTGAAGCTTTCTTT
j_gene: TRBJ1-1
abundance: once
d_gene: -
v_gene: TRBV12-3/TRBV12-4

CDR3aa: CASSMQGDFSYEQYF
CDR3nt: TGCGCCAGCAGCATGCAGGGGGATTTTTCCTACGAGCAGTACTTC
j_gene: TRBJ2-7
abundance: -
d_gene: TRBD1
v_gene: TRBV5-1

CDR3aa: CASSGGLAGGTNTGELFF
CDR3nt: TGCGCCAGCAGCGGTGGACTAGCGGGGGGCACGAACACCGGGGAGCTGTTTTTT
j_gene: TRBJ2-2
abundance: -
d_gene: TRBD2
v_gene: TRBV5-1

CDR3aa: CASSQESYFGTQYF
CDR3nt: TGCGCCAGCAGCCAAGAGTCCTACTTTGGGACCCAGTACTTC
j_gene: TRBJ2-5
abundance: -
d_gene: -
v_gene: TRBV4-3

CDR3aa: CASSRQGSNYGYTF
CDR3nt: TGTGCCAGCAGTAGACAGGGTTCTAACTATGGCTACACCTTC
j_gene: TRBJ1-2
abundance: -
d_gene: TRBD1
v_gene: TRBV7-9

CDR3aa: CASRATGDNSPLHF
CDR3nt: TGTGCCAGCAGAGCGACAGGGGATAATTCACCCCTCCACTTT
j_gene: TRBJ1-6
abundance: -
d_gene: TRBD1
v_gene: TRBV2

CDR3aa: CASSMGLLNEQFF
CDR3nt: TGTGCCAGTAGTATGGGACTCCTCAATGAGCAGTTCTTC
j_gene: TRBJ2-1
abundance: once
d_gene: -
v_gene: TRBV19